What follows describes a single T cell receptor (beta chain). The antigen is undetermined. A sample-barcoded 5' primer and a J-beta primer mix were used in a second PCR of about 6 to 12 cycles. Researchers report that each sample yielded at least 2.5 million CDR3-containing paired-end reads. One entry per CDR3 protein, called by TCRdb with MiXCR from the 5' RACE reads. The sample gives under 700,000 distinct CDR3 sequences, nearly 25% of which show up once; just over 8.5% is in the top ten. The sample belongs to a study of blood T cells in healthy people across ages. Study-level points and caveats: Across samples, TCR beta diversity tracked strongly with naive T cell percentage. One million T cells yielded diversity estimates that were considered underestimates.

Another study also made use of these data, one on T cells of mothers and their children. As that report states: Whether related or unrelated, pairs show similar shaping of TCR recombination output by thymic selection.

The clonotype comes from a boy younger than 18 in good health. Sequencing was done on a sample of blood.

CDR3 DNA sequence: TGTGCCAGCATTCCGGGACAGGGGCCGCAATCGTCCTACGAGCAGTACTTC. Amino acids: CASIPGQGPQSSYEQYF. This chain links TRBV6-2 or TRBV6-3 with TRBJ2-7; 10 bases are shared with TRBD1. The CDR3 totals 17 residues. Germline CDR1 reads MNHEY; CDR2 reads SVGEGT. After removal of 7 bases from V and 1 base from J, the junction contained 13 bases not matched to a gene.